Presented here are 16 T cell receptor beta chains from one specimen sequenced in a study of shared clonotypes between healthy human individuals. Generated by immunoSEQ multiplex PCR, the TCRdb table keeps only in-frame clones and is missing some. The table shows some 2.1 million clones, with about 95% occurring only once. Sequenced material: naive CD4+ T cells sorted from blood. The subset denotes: CD45RA+ positively selected. The origin of the receptors is a man aged 18 to 29 in good health.

This clone was seen a single time. The gene calls are TRBV6-5 and TRBJ2-5; 8 bases line up with TRBD2. V shed 2 bases and J 1 base; nucleotides not matched to a gene: 3. Germline V gene sequence: CDR1 MNHEY, CDR2 SVGAGI. The CDR3 consists of 15 residues. CDR3 region: CASSYLAGSQETQYF. CDR3 DNA sequence: TGTGCCAGCAGTTACCTAGCGGGTAGCCAAGAGACCCAGTACTTC.

The rearrangement uses TRBV5-4 and TRBJ1-2; D unclear. Trimming pared 0 bases from V and 4 bases from J, leaving 16 bases between. This CDR3 region has 16 residues. Germline loops: CDR1 SGHNT, CDR2 YYREEE (reference sequence). The CDR3 region is CASSLARGAAPYGYTF. The CDR3, as DNA: TGTGCCAGCAGCTTGGCCCGGGGTGCGGCGCCCTATGGCTACACCTTC. The variable domain in full, with the rest retrieved from reference TRBV5-4 and TRBJ1-2, is ETGVTQSPTHLIKTRGQQVTLRCSSQSGHNTVSWYQQALGQGPQFIFQYYREEENGRGNFPPRFSGLQFPNYSSELNVNALELDDSALYLCASSLARGAAPYGYTFGSGTRLTVV.

The chain uses TRBV2 and TRBJ2-3; 8 bases agree with TRBD1. Germline values: CDR1 SNHLY, CDR2 FYNNEI. V gave up 5 bases and J gave up 3 bases; unmatched junction bases: 16. This CDR3 spans 18 amino acids. CDR3 bases: TGTGCCAGCAGTCGAACGAGCATACAGGGGGGAATGACAGATACGCAGTATTTT. Its translation: CASSRTSIQGGMTDTQYF. The variable domain in full, with the rest retrieved from reference TRBV2 and TRBJ2-3, is EPEVTQTPSHQVTQMGQEVILRCVPISNHLYFYWYRQILGQKVEFLVSFYNNEISEKSEIFDDQFSVERPDGSNFTLKIRSTKLEDSAMYFCASSRTSIQGGMTDTQYFGPGTRLTVL.

CDR3 residues: CASSPGDTQYF. DNA of the CDR3: TGTGCCAGCAGTCCTGGAGATACGCAGTATTTT. The J gene is TRBJ2-3, the V gene TRBV28, with D unresolved. V dropped 5 bases and J dropped 5 bases, with 5 bases sitting between them. Germline V lookup: CDR1 MDHEN, CDR2 SYDVKM. The CDR3 length is 11 residues.

This chain links TRBV6-6 with TRBJ2-7; 9 bases match TRBD1. The CDR3 length is 14 residues. Germline CDR1 is MNHNY and CDR2 is SVGAGI (reference sequence). V lost 5 bases to trimming and J lost 13 bases; unmatched junction nucleotides: 15. In DNA form, the CDR3 reads TGTGCCAGCAGTGATAGGGGACCTCCGGGACAGGGATACTTC. Its translation: CASSDRGPPGQGYF.

The chain employs TRBV9 and TRBJ1-3; D unresolved. The V gene lost 3 bases and the J gene lost 2 bases, with 9 bases spanning the gap. The CDR3 sequence is 14 residues long. Germline CDR1 SGDLS, CDR2 YYNGEE. The CDR3 bases are TGTGCCAGCAGCGAGGCGGGGACTGGAAACACCATATATTTT. Translating gives CASSEAGTGNTIYF.

The gene calls are TRBV2 and TRBJ1-6; 9 positions match TRBD1. Trimming cost V 2 bases and J 6 bases; bases outside gene matches: 2. The CDR3 runs to 15 residues. Germline assignment: CDR1 SNHLY and CDR2 FYNNEI. This CDR3 reads CASSENRGLNSPLHF. DNA for the CDR3: TGTGCCAGCAGTGAAAACAGGGGGCTTAATTCACCCCTCCACTTT.

J is TRBJ2-7 and V is TRBV11-1; 7 bases line up with TRBD1. The V and J ends lost 5 bases and 4 bases, in that order; junction bases with no gene match: 5. CDR1 SGHAT and CDR2 FQDESV come from the germline V gene (reference sequence). The CDR3 sequence is 13 residues long. In DNA, the CDR3 is TGTGCCAGCAGCCGACAGGGACGGTACGAGCAGTACTTC. It encodes CASSRQGRYEQYF.

This chain joins TRBV13 and TRBJ2-1; TRBD1 agrees at 8 bases. Per the germline V gene, CDR1 is PRHDT and CDR2 is FYEKMQ (reference sequence). The V and J ends lost 7 bases and 2 bases, in that order; junction bases with no gene match: 10. This CDR3 has 16 residues. Written as DNA, the CDR3 is TGTGCCAGCACCTATCATACAGGGGGGACCTACAATGAGCAGTTCTTC. Residues: CASTYHTGGTYNEQFF.

The V and J genes are TRBV28 and TRBJ1-1; 9 nucleotides line up with TRBD1. The trim removed 7 bases at V and 5 bases at J, leaving 8 bases unmatched. The CDR3 loop spans 14 amino acids. CDR1 is MDHEN and CDR2 is SYDVKM in the germline V gene. The DNA for the CDR3 is TGTGCCAGCATTAGGGACAGGGCTGAGACTGAAGCTTTCTTT. It yields the protein CASIRDRAETEAFF.

V usage is TRBV15 and J usage is TRBJ2-7, with a tentative D call TRBD1 (6 bases). CDR3 length: 11 amino acids. Germline V gene sequence: CDR1 LNHNV, CDR2 YYDKDF (reference sequence). V lost 10 bases, J lost 6 bases, and 13 bases lay in between. CDR3 nucleotide sequence: TGTGCCATCTCTACAGGGTTCGAGCAGTACTTC. This encodes CAISTGFEQYF.

This chain uses TRBV4-3 with TRBJ2-3; D not certain. The V end lost 4 bases, the J end lost 2 bases, and 13 bases lay between the germline ends. The germline V gene encodes CDR1 LGHNA and CDR2 YSLEER. The CDR3 sequence is 15 residues long. The CDR3 sequence: CASSRGEGYTDTQYF. The CDR3 nucleotides read TGCGCCAGCAGCCGCGGCGAAGGTTACACAGATACGCAGTATTTT.

This chain's CDR3 is CASSLGLAGVTQYF. CDR3 DNA: TGTGCCAGCAGTCTTGGACTAGCGGGGGTGACCCAGTACTTC. The chain links TRBV6-5 to TRBJ2-5; 13 bases are a match to TRBD2. Trimming cost V 5 bases and J 7 bases; bases outside gene matches: 4. Germline CDR1 reads MNHEY; CDR2 reads SVGAGI. This CDR3 comprises 14 residues.

The rearrangement uses TRBV5-1 and TRBJ2-5; 8 bases fit TRBD2. CDR1 SGHRS and CDR2 YFSETQ come from the germline V gene. The CDR3 has 15 amino acids. The V and J ends lost 4 bases and 3 bases, in that order; junction bases with no gene match: 8. The CDR3 DNA follows: TGCGCCAGCAGCGTCGTGGGACTAGGGGAAGAGACCCAGTACTTC. This translates into CASSVVGLGEETQYF.

The chain combines TRBV2 with TRBJ2-7; 11 bases map to TRBD1. This CDR3 spans 15 amino acids. V dropped 1 base and J dropped 5; count of bases not matched to a gene: 4. The germline V gene has CDR1 SNHLY and CDR2 FYNNEI. CDR3 region: CASSEGTGGIDEQYF. The CDR3 coding sequence is TGTGCCAGCAGTGAAGGGACAGGGGGCATCGACGAGCAGTACTTC.

A word on this clone: Other DNA sequences in the same sample also yield this CDR3. The CDR3 bases are TGTGCCAGCTCACCACCGAGTGGAAACACCATATATTTT. This encodes CASSPPSGNTIYF. The gene calls are TRBV18 and TRBJ1-3, with D unresolved. The ends were cut back, 0 bases at V and 3 bases at J, with 3 bases in the middle. Germline V lookup: CDR1 KGHSH, CDR2 LQKENI. This CDR3 comprises 13 residues.